One sample yielded the 11 T cell receptor beta chains listed below, sequenced in a study of technical replicates of blood from a few donors. Assay: immunoSEQ multiplex PCR; the TCRdb copy retains only in-frame clones and omits some. The profile shows 60,000 to 90,000 clones, 80% to 95% of them singletons. What was sequenced was T cells isolated from PBMCs. These receptors originate from a human donor in good health.

The V call is TRBV4-1, the J call TRBJ2-7; 8 bases are a match to TRBD2. CDR1 MGHRA and CDR2 YSYEKL come from the germline V gene. With 4 bases clipped from V and 4 bases from J, the junction kept 9 bases outside the gene matches. There are 15 residues in the CDR3. The CDR3 nucleotides are TGCGCCAGCAGCCTGATTCCGGGACTAGAATACGAGCAGTACTTC. Its protein product is CASSLIPGLEYEQYF.

CDR3 coding DNA: TGTGCCAGCAGTTCACTCTCGCGGGGCACAGATACGCAGTATTTT. Translating gives CASSSLSRGTDTQYF. The gene calls are TRBV27 and TRBJ2-3; the D gene is possibly TRBD2 (5 bases). CDR3 length: 15 amino acids. V gave up 4 bases and J gave up 1 base, with 12 bases separating them. Germline V gene sequence: CDR1 MNHEY, CDR2 SMNVEV (reference sequence).

The chain is built from TRBV7-3 and TRBJ2-3; 11 nucleotides match TRBD2. This CDR3 has 17 residues. Germline CDR1 reads SGHTA; CDR2 reads FQGTGA. After removal of 4 bases from V and 4 bases from J, the junction contained 10 bases not matched to a gene. CDR3 sequence (DNA): TGTGCCAGCAGCTACTCCGGGACTAGCGGAGCGGCAGATACGCAGTATTTT. As protein: CASSYSGTSGAADTQYF.

This chain links TRBV30 with TRBJ1-4; 8 nucleotides match TRBD1. Germline assignment: CDR1 GTSNPN and CDR2 SVGIG (reference sequence). There are 16 residues in the CDR3. Losses at the gene ends were 0 bases for V and 3 bases for J; bases not matched to a gene: 6. The CDR3 protein is CAWSVGQGAANEKLFF. CDR3 in DNA: TGTGCCTGGAGTGTAGGGCAGGGGGCCGCTAATGAAAAACTGTTTTTT.

The genes are TRBV11-3 and TRBJ1-1, with TRBD1 as a possible D gene (5 bases). V was trimmed by 4 bases and J by 1 base, leaving 7 bases between them. There are 13 residues in the CDR3. In germline, CDR1 is SGHNT, CDR2 YENEEA. This chain's CDR3 is CASSSQGNTEAFF. The CDR3 nucleotides read TGTGCCAGCAGCTCCCAGGGGAACACTGAAGCTTTCTTT. Filled out from reference TRBV11-3 and TRBJ1-1, the complete variable domain reads EAGVVQSPRYKIIEKKQPVAFWCNPISGHNTLYWYLQNLGQGPELLIRYENEEAVDDSQLPKDRFSAERLKGVDSTLKIQPAELGDSAVYLCASSSQGNTEAFFGQGTRLTVV.

V usage is TRBV5-6 and J usage is TRBJ2-7; 11 bases map to TRBD2. CDR3 length: 15 residues. The V gene's germline CDR1 is SGHDT and CDR2 YYEEEE. Trimming removed 0 bases from V and 2 bases from J; junction bases left unmatched: 1. The CDR3 coding sequence is TGTGCCAGCAGCTTGGGACTAGCGGGAACCTACGAGCAGTACTTC. The encoded protein is CASSLGLAGTYEQYF.

This chain links TRBV9 with TRBJ1-5; 8 nucleotides match TRBD1. J was trimmed by 9 bases and V by 4 bases; bases with no gene match: 9. Germline V gives CDR1 SGDLS, CDR2 YYNGEE. The CDR3 has 14 amino acids. The CDR3 region is CASSMTGASGPQHF. The CDR3, as DNA: TGTGCCAGCAGCATGACAGGGGCGAGTGGGCCCCAGCATTTT. The complete variable domain, with remaining parts taken from reference TRBV9 and TRBJ1-5, reads DSGVTQTPKHLITATGQRVTLRCSPRSGDLSVYWYQQSLDQGLQFLIQYYNGEERAKGNILERFSAQQFPDLHSELNLSSLELGDSALYFCASSMTGASGPQHFGDGTRLSIL.

The rearrangement links TRBV10-2 to TRBJ1-5, with D maybe TRBD1 (6 bases). V lost 8 bases and J 3 bases, leaving 11 bases between the germline ends. The germline CDR1 and CDR2 sequences are WSHSY and SAAADI. This CDR3 spans 13 amino acids. This chain's CDR3 is CASVRDTNQPQHF. The CDR3 DNA reads TGCGCCAGCGTACGGGACACCAATCAGCCCCAGCATTTT.

Details on this clone: Distinct nucleotide sequences in the sample also encode this CDR3. The chain joins TRBV5-6 to TRBJ2-7; possibly TRBD1 for D (5 bases). The CDR3 has 12 residues. V lost 0 bases, J lost 5 bases, and 6 bases lay in between. Germline V gene sequence: CDR1 SGHDT, CDR2 YYEEEE. CDR3 region: CASSLVGDEQYF. In DNA, the CDR3 is TGTGCCAGCAGCTTGGTAGGGGACGAGCAGTACTTC.

This clone has just one count. The J gene is TRBJ2-2, the V gene TRBV7-2; TRBD2 matches at 9 bases. Germline V gene sequence: CDR1 SGHTA, CDR2 FQGNSA. The CDR3 is made up of 16 amino acids. J gave up 7 bases and V 5 bases, and 11 bases lay outside the gene matches. CDR3 loop: CASSTEGGGRGGELFF. As DNA, the CDR3 is TGTGCCAGCAGCACCGAGGGGGGCGGGAGGGGCGGGGAGCTGTTTTTT. Full variable domain (rest looked up from reference TRBV7-2 and TRBJ2-2): GAGVSQSPSNKVTEKGKDVELRCDPISGHTALYWYRQSLGQGLEFLIYFQGNSAPDKSGLPSDRFSAERTGGSVSTLTIQRTQQEDSAVYLCASSTEGGGRGGELFFGEGSRLTVL.

The V and J genes are TRBV6-4 and TRBJ1-1; D is uncertain. CDR3 length: 13 residues. Per the germline V gene, CDR1 is MRHNA and CDR2 is SNTAGT. V lost 6 bases, J lost 1 base, and 9 bases lay in between. The CDR3 region is CASRSSGNTEAFF. In DNA form, the CDR3 reads TGTGCCAGCAGGAGTTCAGGGAACACTGAAGCTTTCTTT.